The rows below give T cell receptor beta chains drawn from one sample of a study of cytomegalovirus exposure and HLA in healthy donors. Here immunoSEQ multiplex PCR was the method, and the copy in TCRdb shows in-frame clones only, minus some. The profile shows about 260,000 clones, 90% of them singletons. Sequenced material: PBMCs. All receptors come from a woman in her 30s in good health and CMV-seronegative. CDR3s include the opening cysteine and the closing phenylalanine or tryptophan. Fields, in order: J gene, D gene, V gene, clone size, CDR3 protein, CDR3 DNA. A D gene is named only where the DNA matches it firmly. Clone size is stated in some rows and not others, as once, few, many or a class when expanded.

>TRBJ1-5|-|TRBV15|-
CATSSRRGGGNQPQHF
TGTGCCACCAGCAGCCGCCGGGGCGGAGGCAATCAGCCCCAGCATTTT
>TRBJ2-1|-|TRBV13|-
CASSSRDTNNEQFF
TGTGCCAGCAGCTCCCGGGACACCAACAATGAGCAGTTCTTC
>TRBJ2-3|-|TRBV7-8|-
CASSMGPSTDTQYF
TGTGCCAGCAGCATGGGACCATCCACAGATACGCAGTATTTT
>TRBJ2-1|TRBD1|TRBV29-1|-
CSVGGLDRRFF
TGCAGCGTTGGGGGGTTGGACAGGCGGTTCTTC
>TRBJ2-2|-|TRBV9|-
CASSVASGTGELFF
TGTGCCAGCAGCGTAGCTAGTGGGACCGGGGAGCTGTTTTTT
>TRBJ1-2|-|TRBV11-2|-
CASSGPSGGDLYGYTF
TGTGCCAGCAGCGGTCCCTCGGGGGGGGACCTATATGGCTACACCTTC
>TRBJ2-2|TRBD1|TRBV7-9|-
CASSSPPGGGTGELFF
TGTGCCAGCAGCTCCCCCCCAGGGGGCGGGACCGGGGAGCTGTTTTTT
>TRBJ2-1|TRBD1|TRBV27|-
CASSSSTGLFYNEQFF
TGTGCCAGCAGTTCCTCGACAGGGCTCTTCTACAATGAGCAGTTCTTC
>TRBJ2-5|-|TRBV7-9|-
CASSFQAGPETQYF
TGTGCCAGCAGCTTTCAGGCAGGCCCTGAGACCCAGTACTTC
>TRBJ2-2|-|TRBV7-6|-
CASSLSAETLNTGELFF
TGTGCCAGCAGCTTATCAGCGGAGACTTTGAACACCGGGGAGCTGTTTTTT
>TRBJ2-3|-|TRBV7-6|-
CASSPGWVGSVTQYF
TGTGCCAGCAGCCCTGGCTGGGTTGGGTCTGTTACGCAGTATTTT
>TRBJ2-7|-|TRBV30|-
CAWSGDRTYEQYF
TGTGCCTGGAGTGGGGACCGGACCTACGAGCAGTACTTC
>TRBJ2-7|-|TRBV7-6|-
CASSLDHRGGGDEQYF
TGTGCCAGCAGCTTAGACCACCGGGGCGGGGGCGACGAGCAGTACTTC
>TRBJ2-7|-|TRBV19|-
CASSPGGAYEQYF
TGTGCCAGTAGTCCAGGGGGGGCCTACGAGCAGTACTTC
>TRBJ2-7|TRBD1|TRBV28|-
CASSLRTGIIYEQYF
TGTGCCAGCAGTCTCCGGACAGGGATAATTTACGAGCAGTACTTC
>TRBJ2-7|-|TRBV15|once
CATSRGRVFWDEQYF
TGTGCCACCAGCAGAGGCCGGGTCTTTTGGGACGAGCAGTACTTC
>TRBJ2-1|-|TRBV7-9|-
CASSSVSEQFF
TGTGCCAGCAGTTCGGTTTCTGAGCAGTTCTTC
>TRBJ1-1|TRBD1|TRBV19|-
CASSMLRDRVRTEAFF
TGTGCCAGTAGTATGCTTCGGGACAGGGTACGCACTGAAGCTTTCTTT
>TRBJ2-7|-|TRBV6-6|once
CASLDGRGGYEQYF
TGTGCCAGCCTTGACGGCAGGGGCGGCTACGAGCAGTACTTC
>TRBJ1-2|-|TRBV27|few
CASSLEGRGYGYTF
TGTGCCAGCAGTTTGGAGGGGCGGGGATATGGCTACACCTTC
>TRBJ2-6|-|TRBV18|-
CASSTSGTGANVLTF
TGTGCCAGCTCAACATCAGGGACCGGGGCCAACGTCCTGACTTTC
>TRBJ1-1|TRBD1|TRBV7-2|-
CASSLAPLTGVFLFTEAFF
TGTGCCAGCAGCTTAGCGCCCCTGACAGGGGTGTTCCTCTTCACTGAAGCTTTCTTT
>TRBJ2-7|TRBD2|TRBV28|-
CASGTSGSVSYEQYF
TGTGCCAGCGGGACTAGCGGGAGTGTCTCCTACGAGCAGTATTTC
>TRBJ1-2|-|TRBV7-6|once
CASSLGDSALYGYTF
TGTGCCAGCAGCTTAGGTGATTCAGCCCTATATGGCTACACCTTC
>TRBJ2-7|-|TRBV11-3|-
CASSPTTGAITYEQYF
TGTGCCAGCAGCCCTACTACGGGGGCCATAACCTACGAGCAGTACTTC
>TRBJ2-1|TRBD1|TRBV6-5|once
CASSYDRGVYNEQFF
TGTGCCAGCAGTTACGACAGGGGGGTCTACAATGAGCAGTTCTTC
>TRBJ1-5|-|TRBV19|-
CASRNGTFSNQPQHF
TGTGCCAGTAGGAACGGGACTTTCAGCAATCAGCCCCAGCATTTT
>TRBJ2-2|-|TRBV9|-
CASSVLPSAPGELFF
TGTGCCAGCAGCGTCCTTCCTAGCGCCCCCGGGGAGCTGTTTTTT
>TRBJ2-7|TRBD2|TRBV28|-
CASSSGLAAYEQYF
TGTGCCAGCAGCTCGGGACTAGCCGCCTACGAGCAGTACTTC
>TRBJ2-7|TRBD2|TRBV29-1|-
CSVGHSAGVFDEQYF
TGCAGCGTCGGACACTCAGCGGGAGTGTTTGACGAGCAGTACTTC
>TRBJ2-7|-|TRBV27|-
CASSSWDTSYEQYF
TGTGCCAGCAGTTCCTGGGACACGTCCTACGAGCAGTACTTC
>TRBJ1-1|-|TRBV7-9|-
CASSSRPNTEAFF
TGTGCCAGCAGCTCCCGACCGAACACTGAAGCTTTCTTT
>TRBJ2-7|TRBD1|TRBV7-9|-
CASSLGTGVSYEQYF
TGTGCCAGCAGCTTAGGGACAGGAGTCTCCTACGAGCAGTACTTC
>TRBJ1-4|-|TRBV14|-
CASSQDLPGAGGEKLFF
TGTGCCAGCAGCCAAGATCTCCCCGGGGCCGGAGGGGAAAAACTGTTTTTT
>TRBJ2-2|TRBD1|TRBV7-6|-
CASSSRTGKSTGELFF
TGTGCCAGCAGCTCGAGGACAGGAAAATCGACCGGGGAGCTGTTTTTT
>TRBJ2-1|TRBD2|TRBV6-5|once
CASNSGSPGEQFF
TGTGCCAGCAATAGCGGGAGCCCAGGGGAGCAGTTCTTC
>TRBJ2-1|-|TRBV5-1|-
CASSPDDPSYNEQFF
TGCGCCAGCAGTCCGGACGATCCCTCCTACAATGAGCAGTTCTTC
>TRBJ2-1|TRBD2|TRBV7-2|-
CASSPGLAVYNEQFF
TGTGCCAGCAGCCCGGGACTAGCGGTCTACAATGAGCAGTTCTTC
>TRBJ2-3|-|TRBV28|-
CASGTSTDTQYF
TGTGCCAGCGGTACTAGCACAGATACGCAGTATTTT
>TRBJ2-7|TRBD1|TRBV28|-
CASSFLGQGAYEQYF
TGTGCCAGCAGTTTCCTCGGACAGGGGGCGTACGAGCAGTACTTC
>TRBJ2-2|TRBD2|TRBV11-2|-
CASSLAGGANTGELFF
TGTGCCAGCAGCTTAGCGGGAGGAGCGAACACCGGGGAGCTGTTTTTT
>TRBJ2-1|-|TRBV9|-
CASSFRTGKDEQFF
TGTGCCAGCAGCTTCCGAACCGGGAAGGATGAGCAGTTCTTC
>TRBJ2-3|TRBD2|TRBV6-1|-
CASSERGLAGGYSDTQYF
TGTGCCAGCAGTGAAAGGGGACTAGCGGGAGGGTACAGTGATACGCAGTATTTT
>TRBJ1-1|-|TRBV30|-
CAWNPQNGRAGSDEAFF
TGTGCCTGGAACCCCCAAAACGGGCGGGCGGGGTCGGATGAAGCTTTCTTT
>TRBJ2-7|-|TRBV27|-
CASGRTASSYEQYF
TGTGCCAGCGGACGGACAGCAAGCTCCTACGAGCAGTACTTC